This TCR beta chain was recovered during a study of shared clonotypes between healthy human individuals. None of the donors, who were healthy HIV-negative adults, had recently had acute infections or vaccinations. With ten immunoSEQ deep assay plates, unsorted PBMC DNA underwent sequencing. Produced via immunoSEQ multiplex PCR; TCRdb's table is partial and in-frame only. In the table there are 450,000 to 500,000 clones, roughly 80% of which are singletons. Germline-derived CDR1 and CDR2 are MNHNS and SASEGT. This CDR3 is built from 15 residues. V was cut by 4 bases and J by 4 bases, with 16 bases left in between.

The V gene is TRBV6-1, the J gene TRBJ1-1; D not certain. Sequenced: PBMCs. This sequence was found in a woman between 40 and 50 years old in good health. Some clones in this sample may be carry-over from other donors' samples. The CDR3 loop reads CASSATWSDGTEAFF. The CDR3 region has the DNA TGTGCCAGCAGTGCAACCTGGAGTGACGGCACTGAAGCTTTCTTT.